These T cell receptor beta chains were read from a single sample in a study of T cell changes during pregnancy in multiple sclerosis. Some clones are missing from TCRdb's copy, which holds only in-frame ones; the method was immunoSEQ multiplex PCR. Among 21,000 or so clones listed, about 87% were seen once. The specimen was CD8+ T cells from peripheral blood mononuclear cells, collected in the second trimester of pregnancy. These receptor sequences come from a female donor in good health, enrolled as a control in a pregnancy study. Both conserved end residues are part of each CDR3. The order of the fields is J gene, V gene, CDR3 protein.

J gene: TRBJ1-5
V gene: TRBV28
CDR3 protein: CASRPLNQPQHF

J gene: TRBJ2-7
V gene: TRBV7-9
CDR3 protein: CASSLGGTYEQYF

J gene: TRBJ2-1
V gene: TRBV15
CDR3 protein: CATSSPGTGHNEQFF

J gene: TRBJ2-5
V gene: TRBV6-1
CDR3 protein: CASSELAGGQETQYF

J gene: TRBJ1-5
V gene: TRBV5-5
CDR3 protein: CASSQKGNSNQPQHF

J gene: TRBJ1-1
V gene: TRBV5-4
CDR3 protein: CASSLDPQVTEAFF

J gene: TRBJ1-1
V gene: TRBV4-1
CDR3 protein: CASSQSGTGITEAFF

J gene: TRBJ2-7
V gene: TRBV9
CDR3 protein: CASSAYGGTSIYEQYF

J gene: TRBJ1-5
V gene: TRBV5-1
CDR3 protein: CASSQDGSNQPQHF

J gene: TRBJ1-5
V gene: TRBV6-1
CDR3 protein: CASSEAWRANQPQHF

J gene: TRBJ1-4
V gene: TRBV21-1
CDR3 protein: CASRAWVATRCEKLFF

J gene: TRBJ2-1
V gene: TRBV7-8
CDR3 protein: CASSLEEGSYNEQFF

J gene: TRBJ2-1
V gene: TRBV9
CDR3 protein: CASSAGGEQFF

J gene: TRBJ2-1
V gene: TRBV7-9
CDR3 protein: CASSPSYGNGGNEQFF

J gene: TRBJ1-1
V gene: TRBV28
CDR3 protein: CASSYKNTEAFF

J gene: TRBJ1-2
V gene: TRBV11-3
CDR3 protein: CASSPRVGAIYGYTF

J gene: TRBJ2-6
V gene: TRBV9
CDR3 protein: CASSPPWRTGPSGANVLTF

J gene: TRBJ2-1
V gene: TRBV15
CDR3 protein: CATSRDLEVIISEQFF